This TCR beta chain was identified during a study of breast tumors, draining lymph nodes, adjacent tissues. The germline V gene has CDR1 SGHAT and CDR2 FQNNGV. This CDR3 contains 12 residues. Using its own MiXCR run on the multiplex PCR reads, TCRdb lists one record per CDR3 protein. In the table there are around 230,000 distinct CDR3 sequences, less than 45% of which are singletons. The study's findings and limits: Tumor TCR diversity was below lymph nodes but above nontumor tissue. Data fit most tumor T cells coming from lymph node, expanding in tumor.

The lymph nodes were axillary draining lymph nodes from breast cancer patients. Of note for this clonotype: Antigen unknown. The junction does not match germline at one end; this may be a read error.

The chain carries TRBV11-2 and TRBJ2-3; D not resolved. This clonotype was sampled from a female donor with breast cancer. Some clones in this sample may be carry-over from other donors' samples. Sequenced material: axillary lymph node tissue. The CDR3 protein is CPLGFPTDTQYF. CDR3 nucleotide sequence: TGCCCTCTAGGTTTTCCCACAGATACGCAGTATTTT.